This is a list of T cell receptor beta chains from one sample in a study of naive and memory T cell subsets. Using its own MiXCR run on the 5' RACE reads, TCRdb lists one record per CDR3 protein. The repertoire has around 56,000 distinct CDR3 sequences, around 8% of them found once; the top ten carry 9.8%. Every receptor here comes from a female donor in good health. Both conserved end residues are part of each CDR3. Each record gives: V gene, J gene, D gene, clone size, CDR3 DNA, CDR3 protein. D genes are given only for firm matches. Some rows mark clone size as missing; the rest say once, few, many or name a class of expanded clone.

TRBV20-1	TRBJ2-3	NA	many	TGCAGTGCTAGAGATCCCACAGGGAGGGGGGGCACAGATACGCAGTATTTT	CSARDPTGRGGTDTQYF
TRBV7-2	TRBJ2-3	TRBD2	NA	TGTGCCAGCAGCCCAGAGGCTAGCGGGTCAGGAGATACGCAGTATTTT	CASSPEASGSGDTQYF
TRBV29-1	TRBJ2-3	NA	many	TGCAGCGCCGGGATCCCCCCAGATACGCAGTATTTT	CSAGIPPDTQYF
TRBV28	TRBJ1-1	NA	few	TGTGCCAGCATAGGTCTAGCAGGGATTTCGACTGAAGCTTTCTTT	CASIGLAGISTEAFF
TRBV7-2	TRBJ1-3	NA	many	TGTGCCAGCAGCTCCCGGCAGGCACAGAACACCATATATTTT	CASSSRQAQNTIYF
TRBV6-2/TRBV6-3	TRBJ2-2	NA	NA	TGTGCCAGCCGTCGAGTGGGGGAGCTGTTTTTT	CASRRVGELFF
TRBV10-3	TRBJ1-6	TRBD1	few	TGTGCCATCAGTGAACAGGGGATGAGTGGTCTCCTCCACTTT	CAISEQGMSGLLHF
TRBV5-6	TRBJ1-1	NA	many	TGTGCCAGCAGCTTCTTTCAGGGGAGGAACACTGAAGCTTTCTTT	CASSFFQGRNTEAFF
TRBV6-1	TRBJ1-5	NA	many	TGTGCCAGCAGTCCGATATTCCAGCCCCAGCATTTT	CASSPIFQPQHF
TRBV28	TRBJ1-1	NA	many	TGTGCCAGCAGTTTGACCATTCCTTTCTTT	CASSLTIPFF
TRBV12-3/TRBV12-4	TRBJ2-6	NA	few	TGTGCCAGCAGCCGACGACAGACTGGGGCCAACGTCCTGACTTTC	CASSRRQTGANVLTF
TRBV3-1	TRBJ1-2	TRBD1	few	TGTGCCAGCAGCCAACGACAGGGCTCCTATGGCGACACCTTC	CASSQRQGSYGDTF
TRBV27	TRBJ2-5	NA	many	TGTGCCAGCAGGGCTCAGGGGAAGGAGGAGACCCAGTACTTC	CASRAQGKEETQYF
TRBV7-2	TRBJ1-4	NA	few	TGTGCCAGCAGCCGCGAAATCTCAACTAATGAAAAACTGTTTTTT	CASSREISTNEKLFF
TRBV29-1	TRBJ1-2	NA	many	TGCAGCGTCGCTCAGGGGCAGGGGAGGATATATGGCTACACCTTC	CSVAQGQGRIYGYTF
TRBV9	TRBJ2-2	TRBD2	few	TGTGCCAGCAGCGTAGGAAGCGGGGGGAACACCGGGGAGCTGTTTTTT	CASSVGSGGNTGELFF
TRBV2	TRBJ2-5	NA	few	TGTGCCAGCGGGCCCCAAGAGACCCAGTACTTC	CASGPQETQYF
TRBV29-1	TRBJ2-1	NA	many	TGCAGCGTTGTAGGCACCAGCTCCTACAATGAGCAGTTCTTC	CSVVGTSSYNEQFF
TRBV7-2	TRBJ1-3	NA	many	TGTGCCAGCAGTAATAGAGGTCGAAGCTCTGGAAACACCATATATTTT	CASSNRGRSSGNTIYF
TRBV12-3/TRBV12-4	TRBJ1-4	NA	NA	TGTGCCAGCAGTCCGCAAATACCTTACCAGCAACTAATAGGGGAAAAACTGTTTTTT	CASSPQIPYQQLIGEKLFF
TRBV6-2/TRBV6-3	TRBJ2-1	TRBD1	NA	TGTGCCAGCAGCTCCAGGACAGGGCAGTACAATGAGCAGTTCTTC	CASSSRTGQYNEQFF
TRBV29-1	TRBJ1-1	NA	few	TGCAGCGTTGTTAAGGTTGACACTGAAGCTTTCTTT	CSVVKVDTEAFF
TRBV2	TRBJ1-1	NA	many	TGTGCCAGCAGGTACGGGAACACTGAAGCTTTCTTT	CASRYGNTEAFF
TRBV20-1	TRBJ1-1	NA	many	TGCAGTGCTAGAGCGAACACTGAAGCTTTCTTT	CSARANTEAFF
TRBV7-2	TRBJ2-1	NA	NA	TGTGCCAGCAAAATCACGGGCTCCTGGGCCAATGAGCAGTTCTTC	CASKITGSWANEQFF
TRBV6-5	TRBJ1-1	NA	NA	TGTGCCAGCAGCCGTAGGTCTGGATTGAACACTGAAGCTTTCTTT	CASSRRSGLNTEAFF
TRBV12-3/TRBV12-4	TRBJ1-5	NA	many	TGTGCCAGCTCCCCAGGGTGGGTAAGGAATCAGCCCCAGCATTTT	CASSPGWVRNQPQHF
TRBV27	TRBJ2-7	TRBD2	few	TGTGCCAGCAGTTTGACTAGCGGGAGTTACGAGCAGTACTTC	CASSLTSGSYEQYF
TRBV28	TRBJ1-1	NA	few	TGTGCCAGCAGTTTACAGCTGGGGAACACTGAAGCTTTCTTT	CASSLQLGNTEAFF
TRBV2	TRBJ2-1	NA	few	TGTGCCAGCAGTGCGGGACGTCCGGACCCCTATGAGCAGTTCTTC	CASSAGRPDPYEQFF
TRBV28	TRBJ2-1	NA	NA	TGTGCCAGCAGTTCCCCAGGGGACTGGGGAGTCAGTGAGCAGTTCTTC	CASSSPGDWGVSEQFF
TRBV7-4	TRBJ2-7	TRBD1	NA	TGTGCCAGCAGCTTAGGGGAACCGAGGACAGGGTTTTACGAGCAGTACTTC	CASSLGEPRTGFYEQYF
TRBV4-3	TRBJ2-3	NA	few	TGCGCCAGCAGCCTCCACTCGGTGTCTAGCACAGATACGCAGTATTTT	CASSLHSVSSTDTQYF
TRBV12-3/TRBV12-4	TRBJ1-5	TRBD1	NA	TGTGCCAGCAGGGGGACAGGGGATAATCAGCCCCAGCATTTT	CASRGTGDNQPQHF
TRBV12-3/TRBV12-4	TRBJ2-2	TRBD1	NA	TGTGCCAGCAGTTTTTTAGGGGGCGCGTTCCCCGGGGAGCTGTTTTTT	CASSFLGGAFPGELFF
TRBV7-2	TRBJ2-7	NA	many	TGTGCCAGCAGCTTGGATTTCACCTACGAGCAGTACTTC	CASSLDFTYEQYF
TRBV5-1	TRBJ1-5	NA	NA	TGCGCCAGCAGCTTGGACACCAATCAGCCCCAGCATTTT	CASSLDTNQPQHF
TRBV20-1	TRBJ2-5	NA	few	TGCAGTGCTAGAAAGGAGGAGACCCAGTACTTC	CSARKEETQYF
TRBV20-1	TRBJ2-1	TRBD2	many	TGCAGTGCTAGATTCCTAGCGGGGGGGATAAATGAGCAGTTCTTC	CSARFLAGGINEQFF
TRBV7-2	TRBJ2-3	TRBD2	NA	TGTGCCAGCAGTCAATCGGGGGGGCCTAATACGCAGTATTTT	CASSQSGGPNTQYF
TRBV2	TRBJ1-6	NA	many	TGTGCCAGCAAGAGTGACCCCGATAATTCACCCCTCCACTTT	CASKSDPDNSPLHF
TRBV3-1	TRBJ1-4	NA	NA	TGTGCCAGCAGCCAAGAGTACAGGGTTGAGGAAAAACTGTTTTTT	CASSQEYRVEEKLFF
TRBV10-3	TRBJ2-7	TRBD1	few	TGTGCCATCAGTGATAGGGGGCGAGGGACCTACGAGCAGTACTTC	CAISDRGRGTYEQYF